Sequencing of this TCR beta chain was carried out in a study of T cells in Graves' hyperthyroidism and ophthalmopathy. Overall study results and limits: Using 13 V-J features, a model discriminated ophthalmopathy from stable hyperthyroidism. Most clonotypes expanded in thyroid above 0.001 were likewise present in blood.

The CDR3 extends over 15 amino acids. In germline, CDR1 is MNHNS, CDR2 SASEGT. The V gene end was trimmed by 7 bases and the J gene end by 6 bases; junction bases not matched to a gene: 13. In its sample, this clonotype was seen many times. The antigen is not known. Newly diagnosed patients aged 18 to 65 had hyperthyroidism of under 2 months' duration. It was RNA transcripts that yielded the amplified TCR beta CDR3 regions. First-round RT-PCR targeting the TCR CDR3 was performed with the HTBI primer set. Using its own MiXCR run on the multiplex PCR reads, TCRdb lists one record per CDR3 protein. In the table there are around 350,000 distinct CDR3 sequences, over 15% of which are singletons.

The TCR was taken from a woman aged 18-35 years with Graves' hyperthyroidism. Source material: blood. This chain joins TRBV6-1 and TRBJ2-7; TRBD1 aligns across 9 bases. CDR3 region: CASNLRRDRVPEQYF. Written as DNA, the CDR3 is TGTGCCAGCAACCTAAGACGGGACAGGGTTCCCGAGCAGTACTTC.